This TCR beta chain originates from a study of cytotoxic CD8 clonotypes in ibrutinib-treated CLL. Germline loops: CDR1 SGHTA, CDR2 FQGNSA. V shed 6 bases and J 7 bases; nucleotides not matched to a gene: 9. This CDR3 region has 15 residues. The data were produced by immunoSEQ multiplex PCR, yet TCRdb's version contains in-frame clones alone and is incomplete. The sample consists of around 33,000 clones, roughly two thirds of them appearing once. This sample comprised PBMCs, obtained before ibrutinib treatment. The rearrangement uses TRBV7-2 and TRBJ2-1, with 10 bases lining up with TRBD1. This TCR came from a human donor with chronic lymphocytic leukemia. Here the CDR3 reads CASRKGTGDGNEQFF. CDR3 coding DNA: TGTGCCAGCAGGAAAGGGACAGGGGATGGGAATGAGCAGTTCTTC.